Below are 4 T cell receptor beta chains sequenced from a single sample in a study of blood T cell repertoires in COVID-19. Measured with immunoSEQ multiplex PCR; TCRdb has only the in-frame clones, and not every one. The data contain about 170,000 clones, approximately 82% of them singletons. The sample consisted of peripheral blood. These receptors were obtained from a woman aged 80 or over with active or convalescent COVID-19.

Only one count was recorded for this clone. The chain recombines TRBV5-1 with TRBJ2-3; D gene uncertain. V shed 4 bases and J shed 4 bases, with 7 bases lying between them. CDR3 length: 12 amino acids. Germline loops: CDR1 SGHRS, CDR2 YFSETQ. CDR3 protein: CASSPPADTQYF. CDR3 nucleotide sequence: TGCGCCAGCAGCCCCCCCGCAGATACGCAGTATTTT.

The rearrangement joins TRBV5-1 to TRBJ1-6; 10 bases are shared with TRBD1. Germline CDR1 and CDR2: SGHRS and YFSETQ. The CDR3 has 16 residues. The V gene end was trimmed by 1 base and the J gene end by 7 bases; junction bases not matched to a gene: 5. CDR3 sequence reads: CASSLTGQGYNSPLHF. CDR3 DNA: TGCGCCAGCAGCTTGACGGGACAGGGGTACAATTCACCCCTCCACTTT.

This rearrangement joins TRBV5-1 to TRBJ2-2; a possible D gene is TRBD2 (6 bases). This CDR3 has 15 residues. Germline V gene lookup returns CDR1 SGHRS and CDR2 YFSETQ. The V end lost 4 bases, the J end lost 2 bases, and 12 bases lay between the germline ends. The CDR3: CASSPLAANTGELFF. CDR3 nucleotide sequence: TGCGCCAGCAGCCCACTAGCTGCTAACACCGGGGAGCTGTTTTTT.

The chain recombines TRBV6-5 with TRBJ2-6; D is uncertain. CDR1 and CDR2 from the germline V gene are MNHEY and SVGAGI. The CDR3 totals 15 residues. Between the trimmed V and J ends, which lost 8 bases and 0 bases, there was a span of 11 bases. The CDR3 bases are TGTGCCAGCGGAGACCGAAGCTCTGGGGCCAACGTCCTGACTTTC. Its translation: CASGDRSSGANVLTF.